This T cell receptor beta chain was sequenced for a study of blood T cell repertoires in COVID-19. At the level of the study: From T cells, B-cell-depleted T cells, or PBMCs came the material, which was cDNA or gDNA.

Enrolment of Seattle patients took place during active infection, and they were followed longitudinally. This clone appeared a single time. From germline, CDR1 is SGHRS and CDR2 YFSETQ. The CDR3 length is 16 residues. The ends lost 3 bases at V and 7 bases at J; junction bases unmatched: 12. In the study's own analysis: Using reference gene primer amplification, nucleated cell counts were estimated. Clones were sequenced by immunoSEQ multiplex PCR, and TCRdb holds only the in-frame ones, with some missing. The V and J calls and clone size are taken from that table; D and trimming were inferred from the DNA. This sample yields 100,000 to 150,000 clones, of which roughly 90% are seen a single time; more than 3% belongs to the top ten.

This TCR was recovered from a woman aged 60-75 years with COVID-19, enrolled during active disease. Material for sequencing was peripheral blood. The rearrangement joins TRBV5-1 to TRBJ1-4, with 7 bases matching TRBD1. Here the CDR3 DNA reads TGCGCCAGCAGCTGGGCATTCGGCAGGGGGATTGAAAAACTGTTTTTT. Translated: CASSWAFGRGIEKLFF. Full variable domain (remainder filled in from reference TRBV5-1 and TRBJ1-4): KAGVTQTPRYLIKTRGQQVTLSCSPISGHRSVSWYQQTPGQGLQFLFEYFSETQRNKGNFPGRFSGRQFSNSRSEMNVSTLELGDSALYLCASSWAFGRGIEKLFFGSGTQLSVL.